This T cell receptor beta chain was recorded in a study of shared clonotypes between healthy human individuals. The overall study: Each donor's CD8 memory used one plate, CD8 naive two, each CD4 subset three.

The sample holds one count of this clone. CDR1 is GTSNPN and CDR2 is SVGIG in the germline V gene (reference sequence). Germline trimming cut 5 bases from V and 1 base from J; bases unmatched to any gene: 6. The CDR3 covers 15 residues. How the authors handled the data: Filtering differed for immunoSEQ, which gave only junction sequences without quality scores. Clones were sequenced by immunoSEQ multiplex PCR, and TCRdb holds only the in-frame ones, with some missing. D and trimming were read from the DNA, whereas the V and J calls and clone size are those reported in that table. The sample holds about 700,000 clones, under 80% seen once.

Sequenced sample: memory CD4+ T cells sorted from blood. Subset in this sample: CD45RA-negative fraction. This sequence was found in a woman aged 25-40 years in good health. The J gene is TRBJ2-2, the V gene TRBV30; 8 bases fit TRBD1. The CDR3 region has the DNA TGTGCCTGGCAGCTCGGGACAGGGAACACCGGGGAGCTGTTTTTT. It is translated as CAWQLGTGNTGELFF.